This T cell receptor (beta chain) originates from a study of Graves' ophthalmopathy and Graves' hyperthyroidism. Overall study: Peripheral blood was gathered at the point of initial diagnosis, before any treatment started.

From RNA, the CDR3 regions of TCR beta chains were amplified and sequenced. First-round RT-PCR relied on HTBI primers, and a second-round multiplex PCR came next. In TCRdb, the multiplex PCR reads were re-called with MiXCR into one record per CDR3 protein. The sample lists 600,000 to 700,000 distinct CDR3 sequences, about 41% occurring once. In this cohort, patients with other autoimmune diseases, uncontrolled infections, pregnancy or lactation were excluded. The V end was cut by 7 bases, the J end by 4 bases, with 16 bases between. CDR1 is LNHDA, CDR2 SQIVND, per germline (reference sequence). The CDR3 is made up of 15 amino acids.

Input material: peripheral blood. The chain links TRBV19 to TRBJ2-2; D may match TRBD1 or TRBD2 (5 bases each). This clonotype originated in an adult man with Graves' ophthalmopathy. This chain's CDR3 is CASTRLAGLTGELFF. As DNA, the CDR3 is TGTGCCAGTACCCGCCTAGCAGGGCTCACCGGGGAGCTGTTTTTT. The full variable domain, completed using reference TRBV19 and TRBJ2-2, is DGGITQSPKYLFRKEGQNVTLSCEQNLNHDAMYWYRQDPGQGLRLIYYSQIVNDFQKGDIAEGYSVSREKKESFPLTVTSAQKNPTAFYLCASTRLAGLTGELFFGEGSRLTVL.